This entry features one T cell receptor beta chain sequence. This clone is identified as medium-sized (0.01 to 0.1%). Its antigen is currently not known. Base qualities are not provided; no much larger clone lies one nucleotide away. The sample originates from a study of sequential checkpoint blockade in melanoma (dated by TCRdb to 2018 to 2020). Concerning the study at large: Using 1:1 randomization, the trial assigned patients either to first-line nivolumab followed by ipilimumab (arm A) or to ipilimumab followed by nivolumab (arm B). Both trial sequences were followed by maintenance nivolumab. DNA from about a hundred pretreatment melanoma tumor samples was subjected to TCRbeta immunosequencing. For approximately 20 patients, matched tumor biopsies were taken both before treatment and at week 13, after single-agent nivolumab (arm A) or ipilimumab (arm B). The same lesion was the source of approximately 79% of the matched pre- and post-treatment tumor biopsy pairs.

Overall results and qualifications from the work: The model for predicting response that combines TCR metrics with mutation burden needs to be validated in larger, independent patient cohorts. Patients whose tumor T-cell fraction and clonality increased by week 13 were about 30 times more likely to achieve clinical benefit. PD-L1 staining and CD8+ T-cell counts correlated with tumor T-cell fraction and clonality, whereas mutational load did not. Within-arm analyses of tumor T-cell fraction were limited by small sample sizes and reduced statistical power. In the nivolumab-first arm (arm A), pretreatment tumor TIL clonality was associated with response (P = .04).

The V end gives up 5 bases and the J end 2 bases, leaving 6 bases in the junction not matched to a gene. CDR1 and CDR2 were assigned from the germline V gene as SGHNT and YENEEA. Spanning cysteine to phenylalanine, the CDR3 consists of 15 amino acids. The sequence is cut down to CDR3 DNA, 45 bases in frame from base 1. In the paper's terms, the treatment or condition label means: randomized to nivolumab then ipilimumab (arm A) or the reverse (arm B). No trial patient had received prior DNA-damaging chemotherapy. CheckMate 064, a randomized, open-label phase II trial of sequential checkpoint blockade, was the source of the samples, all of which came from patients with melanoma. Tumor TCR sequencing used genomic DNA from formalin-fixed paraffin-embedded (FFPE) tissue samples. TCRbeta CDR3 regions were immunosequenced from genomic DNA with the immunoSEQ Assay. Genomic DNA was amplified by bias-controlled multiplex PCR before high-throughput sequencing. Under the source paper's analysis protocol: To quantify the absolute abundance of each unique TCRbeta CDR3 region, the sequences were collapsed and filtered. Clonality was defined as 1 minus Pielou's evenness and was calculated using productive rearrangements only. To compute tumor T-cell fraction, TCRbeta template counts were normalized to usable DNA, with usable DNA estimated from several housekeeping genes. Clones with significantly greater frequencies in on-treatment versus baseline samples were identified using a previously published method. TCRdb retrieved this table from immuneACCESS and kept in-frame rearrangements only. Not all clones are present; in checked studies, unresolved V genes account for under half, and no reason is known for the remainder. That table supplies the V and J calls and clone size; D and trimming were determined from the DNA. The sample table contains about 1,000 clones; only one count was recorded for about 19% of them. 14% to 15% of the sample is taken by the ten largest.

The chain is made from TRBV11-3 and TRBJ2-5; 9 middle bases align to TRBD2. This receptor was taken from a human donor with melanoma. The sequencing used tumor tissue (inferred from file names), collected from a patient given nivolumab and ipilimumab in sequence. The CDR3: CASSAGGTAQETQYF. The DNA sequence is given as TGTGCCAGCAGCGCGGGGGGGACAGCGCAAGAGACCCAGTACTTC.